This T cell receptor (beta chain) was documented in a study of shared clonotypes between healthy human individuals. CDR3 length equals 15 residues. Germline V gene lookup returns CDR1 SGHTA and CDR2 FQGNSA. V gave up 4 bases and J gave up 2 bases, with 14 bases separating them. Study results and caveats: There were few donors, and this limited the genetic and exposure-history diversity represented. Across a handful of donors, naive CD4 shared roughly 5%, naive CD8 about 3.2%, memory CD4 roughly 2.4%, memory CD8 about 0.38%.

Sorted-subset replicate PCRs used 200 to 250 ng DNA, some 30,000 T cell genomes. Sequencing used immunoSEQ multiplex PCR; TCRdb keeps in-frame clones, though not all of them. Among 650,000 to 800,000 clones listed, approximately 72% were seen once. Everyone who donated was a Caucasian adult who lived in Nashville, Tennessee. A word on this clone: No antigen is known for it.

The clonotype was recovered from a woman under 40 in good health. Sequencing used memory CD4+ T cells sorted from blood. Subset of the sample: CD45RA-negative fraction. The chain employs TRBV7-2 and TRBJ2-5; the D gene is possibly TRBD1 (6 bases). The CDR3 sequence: CASSYYRDTQETQYF. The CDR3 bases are TGTGCCAGCAGCTACTACCGGGACACACAAGAGACCCAGTACTTC.